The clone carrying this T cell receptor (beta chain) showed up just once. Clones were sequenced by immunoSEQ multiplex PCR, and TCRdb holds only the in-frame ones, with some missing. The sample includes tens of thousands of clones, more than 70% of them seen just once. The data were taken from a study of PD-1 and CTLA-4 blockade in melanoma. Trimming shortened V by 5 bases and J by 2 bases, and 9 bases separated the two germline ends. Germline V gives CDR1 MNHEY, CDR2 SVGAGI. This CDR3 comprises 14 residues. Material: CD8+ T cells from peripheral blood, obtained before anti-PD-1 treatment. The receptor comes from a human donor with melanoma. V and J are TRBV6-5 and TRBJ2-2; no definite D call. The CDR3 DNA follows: TGTGCCAGCAGTCCGGGCTTCAACACCGGGGAGCTGTTTTTT. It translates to CASSPGFNTGELFF.